The T cell receptor (beta chain) under discussion was sequenced for a study of T-cell reconstitution after alpha-beta-depleted transplantation in children. Study findings and constraints: Counts and diversity of T cells one year after transplant came mostly from newly produced T cells. Certain patients had high TCRbeta diversity at day 60, and it came from recipient T cells and thymic progenitors that survived. Reported findings indicate that, about two months after transplant, alpha-beta T cells came from several hundred expanded clones, which were derived from non-depleted graft cells.

V lost 6 bases to trimming and J lost 1 base, with 11 bases between them. This CDR3 is built from 13 residues. The germline gives CDR1 SGHRS, CDR2 YFSETQ. This clonotype was recorded at least ten times. What it binds is unknown. Unique molecular identifiers were incorporated during preparation of the TCRbeta library. TCRdb processed the PCR reads anew with MiXCR; each CDR3 protein has one entry. The repertoire holds around 700,000 distinct CDR3 sequences, with around 13% as singletons. The rearrangement uses TRBV5-1 and TRBJ2-7, with a tentative D call TRBD1 (5 bases). The specimen was PBMCs, collected before TCRalphabeta/CD19-depleted stem cell transplant. The sequence derives from a girl between 2 and 10 years old with congenital amegakaryocytic thrombocytopenia, due to receive a stem cell transplant. The DNA for the CDR3 is TGCGCCAGCAATCCGGACACATCCTACGAGCAGTACTTC. Its protein is CASNPDTSYEQYF.